These 32 T cell receptor beta chains originate from one sample sequenced in a study of blood T cell repertoires in COVID-19. Produced via immunoSEQ multiplex PCR; TCRdb's table is partial and in-frame only. The sample records about 300,000 clones, about nine tenths being singletons. Sequenced: PBMCs or T cells enriched from blood (not recorded which). These receptors came from a woman in her late teens or twenties who had recovered from COVID-19.

The chain carries TRBV5-4 and TRBJ1-1; TRBD1 is a possible D gene (5 bases). Germline-derived CDR1 and CDR2 are SGHNT and YYREEE (reference sequence). The CDR3 loop spans 13 amino acids. V lost 6 bases and J lost 6, with 15 bases in between. DNA for the CDR3: TGTGCCAGCACCCTAAGGGGCGGTGCTGAAGCTTTCTTT. Encoded protein: CASTLRGGAEAFF.

The CDR3 DNA sequence: TGTGCCAGCAGGGGGCACGATGGTCTACCCCAGCATTTT. Its protein is CASRGHDGLPQHF. The V gene is TRBV28, the J gene TRBJ1-5; tentatively, D is TRBD1 (5 bases). The CDR3 is made up of 13 amino acids. Germline CDR1 is MDHEN and CDR2 is SYDVKM. The ends were cut back, 6 bases at V and 10 bases at J, with 16 bases in the middle. Full variable domain (outside the CDR3, taken from reference TRBV28 and TRBJ1-5): DVKVTQSSRYLVKRTGEKVFLECVQDMDHENMFWYRQDPGLGLRLIYFSYDVKMKEKGDIPEGYSVSREKKERFSLILESASTNQTSMYLCASRGHDGLPQHFGDGTRLSIL.

The genes are TRBV6-5 and TRBJ2-7; 10 bases are a match to TRBD1. The junction had 6 bases not matched to a gene; V was cut back by 6 bases and J by 1 base. CDR1 is MNHEY and CDR2 is SVGAGI in the germline V gene. The CDR3 is 15 amino acids. The CDR3 reads CASRARDRGSYEQYF. The CDR3 DNA reads as TGTGCCAGCAGGGCCCGGGACAGGGGTTCCTACGAGCAGTACTTC.

About this clone itself: In the same sample, other DNA sequences code for this CDR3. The chain employs TRBV30 and TRBJ2-2, with D unresolved. Per germline, CDR1 GTSNPN and CDR2 SVGIG (reference sequence). V was trimmed by 0 bases and J by 6 bases, leaving 5 bases between them. The CDR3 loop spans 12 amino acids. CDR3 coding DNA: TGTGCCTGGAGTGTATCCTCCGGGGAGCTGTTTTTT. Its translation is CAWSVSSGELFF.

The chain uses TRBV19 and TRBJ1-6, with unresolved D. CDR3 size: 16 residues. Germline V gives CDR1 LNHDA, CDR2 SQIVND (reference sequence). V gave up 3 bases and J gave up 3 bases, with 12 bases separating them. In nucleotides, the CDR3 is TGTGCCAGTAGTATCGGCCAGGCCGACTATAATTCACCCCTCCACTTT. Its translation is CASSIGQADYNSPLHF.

The chain uses TRBV5-1 and TRBJ2-1, with TRBD2 matching 12 bases. Germline V gene sequence: CDR1 SGHRS, CDR2 YFSETQ. This CDR3 has 17 amino acids. Germline trimming cut 0 bases from V and 8 bases from J; bases unmatched to any gene: 9. As DNA, the CDR3 is TGCGCCAGCAGCTTGGTAGTCCTAGCGGGAGGGTTCGATGAGCAGTTCTTC. Its protein is CASSLVVLAGGFDEQFF.

This sequence joins TRBV3-1 (or the pseudogene TRBV3-2) and TRBJ1-4, with D perhaps matching TRBD1 (6 bases). The germline CDR1 and CDR2 sequences are LGHDT and YNNKEL (reference sequence). This CDR3 spans 14 amino acids. Trimming took 6 bases from V and 7 from J, leaving 15 bases between them. CDR3: CASRAGANSEKLFF. CDR3 coding DNA: TGTGCCAGCAGAGCAGGGGCAAATAGTGAAAAACTGTTTTTT.

The chain employs TRBV6-5 and TRBJ1-2; D is unclear. V lost 6 bases, J lost 10 bases, and 12 bases lay in between. This CDR3 is built from 11 residues. CDR1 and CDR2 from the germline V gene are MNHEY and SVGAGI. CDR3 amino acids: CASRARPSYTF. The CDR3 DNA is TGTGCCAGCAGGGCGCGGCCCTCCTACACCTTC.

The V call is TRBV4-3, the J call TRBJ2-7; D is perhaps TRBD1 (5 bases). The CDR3 extends over 14 amino acids. Trimming took off 0 bases at V and 9 bases at J, with 15 bases between the two ends. Germline V gives CDR1 LGHNA, CDR2 YSLEER. CDR3 bases: TGCGCCAGCAGCCAAGAGTGGTTAGGGGCAGTGCAGTACTTC. Its translation: CASSQEWLGAVQYF.

CDR3 in DNA: TGTGCCAGCAGTGAAACAGCCCCGGGAAACACCATATATTTT. This gives the protein CASSETAPGNTIYF. This chain connects TRBV6-1 to TRBJ1-3; no reliable D call. In germline, CDR1 is MNHNS, CDR2 SASEGT. The CDR3 length is 14 residues. Trimming removed 2 bases at V and 4 bases at J, with 9 bases between.

The gene calls are TRBV29-1 and TRBJ1-3; maybe TRBD1 (6 bases). Trimming stripped 6 bases from V and 0 bases from J, with 12 bases between. There are 14 residues in the CDR3. Germline-derived CDR1 and CDR2 are SQVTM and ANQGSEA. Written as DNA, the CDR3 is TGCAGCGTAGAGACAGGTCTCTCTGGAAACACCATATATTTT. This encodes CSVETGLSGNTIYF.

The genes are TRBV2 and TRBJ1-5; TRBD1 matches 8 bases. CDR3 size: 16 residues. J was trimmed by 11 bases and V by 1 base; bases with no gene match: 13. CDR1 is SNHLY, CDR2 FYNNEI, per germline. The CDR3 loop is CASSEVGGQGGPAQHF. The CDR3 bases are TGTGCCAGCAGTGAAGTAGGAGGACAGGGTGGACCAGCCCAGCATTTT.

The chain employs TRBV20-1 and TRBJ2-1; D remains unclear. Germline V gives CDR1 DFQATT, CDR2 SNEGSKA (reference sequence). The CDR3 totals 12 residues. V dropped 3 bases and J dropped 6 bases, with 9 bases sitting between them. The CDR3 DNA sequence: TGCAGTGCTAGTAATAGAGGCAATGAGCAGTTCTTC. This encodes CSASNRGNEQFF.

The J gene is TRBJ2-5, the V gene TRBV3-1 (or the pseudogene TRBV3-2); 8 bases are a match to TRBD2. J was trimmed by 6 bases and V by 1 base; bases with no gene match: 16. The CDR3 runs 18 residues. Germline-derived CDR1 and CDR2 are LGHDT and YNNKEL (reference sequence). The CDR3 nucleotides are TGTGCCAGCAGCCAAGGAGGTGCCGGGAGGGCCGCGGGACAGACCCAGTACTTC. Protein sequence: CASSQGGAGRAAGQTQYF.

The chain combines TRBV29-1 with TRBJ2-3; D not certain. This CDR3 region has 16 residues. V lost 2 bases to trimming and J lost 2 bases, with 17 bases between them. Germline V gives CDR1 SQVTM, CDR2 ANQGSEA. The CDR3 here is CSVELGAETLTDTQYF. CDR3 sequence (DNA): TGCAGCGTTGAATTAGGTGCGGAAACACTCACAGATACGCAGTATTTT.

The chain uses TRBV19 and TRBJ1-5; tentatively, D is TRBD1 (5 bases). Trimming stripped 6 bases from V and 5 bases from J, with 14 bases between. CDR1 and CDR2 from the germline V gene are LNHDA and SQIVND (reference sequence). This CDR3 has 14 amino acids. The CDR3 DNA sequence: TGTGCCAGTAGCTATGTCAGGGATCATCAGCCCCAGCATTTT. Translation: CASSYVRDHQPQHF.

V is TRBV5-8 and J is TRBJ2-1; maybe TRBD2 (6 bases). Germline-derived CDR1 and CDR2 are SGHTS and YDEGEE. CDR3 size: 15 residues. V lost 5 bases to trimming and J lost 1 base, with 13 bases between them. CDR3: CASSRRRESYNEQFF. DNA for the CDR3: TGTGCCAGCAGTAGACGACGGGAGTCCTACAATGAGCAGTTCTTC.

This rearrangement joins TRBV19 to TRBJ2-3; D gene uncertain. V was clipped by 0 bases and J by 7 bases, with 5 bases between them. The CDR3 spans 12 residues. The germline V gene has CDR1 LNHDA and CDR2 SQIVND (reference sequence). In DNA, the CDR3 is TGTGCCAGTAGTATAGATGACAATACGCAGTATTTT. Translation gives CASSIDDNTQYF.

The chain uses TRBV4-2 and TRBJ2-2; a weak D match, TRBD2 (6 bases). V lost 0 bases and J lost 6, with 17 bases in between. The CDR3 is 17 residues long. The germline CDR1 and CDR2 sequences are LGHNA and YNFKEQ. CDR3 in amino acids: CASSQDWGEAMSGELFF. The CDR3 DNA sequence: TGTGCCAGCAGCCAAGATTGGGGGGAAGCAATGTCCGGGGAGCTGTTTTTT.

This sequence joins TRBV12-2 and TRBJ2-7; no DNA check was done on the table's D call, TRBD1. TRBV12-2 is given as a pseudogene. The CDR3 sequence is 14 residues long. In DNA, the CDR3 is TGTGCAAGTCGCTTAGGGCAGGGTAACCACGAGCAGTACTTC. This sequence encodes CASRLGQGNHEQYF.

The gene calls are TRBV23-1 and TRBJ1-2, with 7 bases fitting TRBD1. TRBV23-1 is identified as an open reading frame with a role that is uncertain. This CDR3 contains 15 residues. V trimming: 7 bases; J trimming: 2 bases; junction bases outside the gene matches: 10. CDR3 sequence reads: CASTNKQGTNYGYTF. CDR3 sequence (DNA): TGCGCCAGCACCAATAAACAGGGGACAAACTATGGCTACACCTTC.

The rearrangement joins TRBV2 to TRBJ1-4, with no clear D. This CDR3 contains 14 residues. The V end was cut by 7 bases, the J end by 8 bases, with 17 bases between. Germline CDR1 is SNHLY and CDR2 is FYNNEI. The CDR3 DNA reads as TGTGCCAGCACCCGAGGCAACCAAGGCGAAAAACTGTTTTTT. Translation: CASTRGNQGEKLFF. The full variable domain, rest sourced from reference TRBV2 and TRBJ1-4, is EPEVTQTPSHQVTQMGQEVILRCVPISNHLYFYWYRQILGQKVEFLVSFYNNEISEKSEIFDDQFSVERPDGSNFTLKIRSTKLEDSAMYFCASTRGNQGEKLFFGSGTQLSVL.

A note on this clone: The junction does not match germline at one end; this may be a read error. This chain joins TRBV5-6 and TRBJ2-4; a possible D gene is TRBD1 (6 bases). The CDR3 consists of 15 residues. Germline CDR1 reads SGHDT; CDR2 reads YYEEEE. DNA of the CDR3: TGTGCCAGCAGTTTAGGTTGGACAGCCCAAAACATTCAGTACTTC. Its protein product is CASSLGWTAQNIQYF.

The chain has TRBV27 and TRBJ1-5; 9 bases match TRBD1. This CDR3 is 16 amino acids long. Looked up from germline, CDR1 is MNHEY and CDR2 is SMNVEV (reference sequence). V dropped 2 bases and J dropped 3; count of bases not matched to a gene: 5. CDR3 loop: CASSLTGTGTNQPQHF. The CDR3 DNA reads as TGTGCCAGCAGTTTAACCGGGACAGGGACCAATCAGCCCCAGCATTTT.

This chain joins TRBV11-3 and TRBJ2-2; TRBD1 aligns across 7 bases. V lost 5 bases and J lost 4; bases outside the gene matches: 4. The CDR3 runs 14 residues. The germline gives CDR1 SGHNT, CDR2 YENEEA. The CDR3 protein is CASSPGTVTGELFF. The CDR3 bases are TGTGCCAGCAGCCCCGGGACAGTCACCGGGGAGCTGTTTTTT.

This clone was seen only a few times. The chain employs TRBV30 and TRBJ1-6; 9 bases map to TRBD1. CDR1 is GTSNPN, CDR2 SVGIG, per germline (reference sequence). The CDR3 covers 15 residues. Trimming removed 4 bases from V and 9 bases from J; junction bases left unmatched: 10. The DNA for the CDR3 is TGTGCCTGGATGGGGACAGGGCTAGAGAGTTCACCCCTCCACTTT. It yields the protein CAWMGTGLESSPLHF.

This clone has only a few counts. This rearrangement joins TRBV11-2 to TRBJ1-5, with D hard to call. Trimming stripped 1 base from V and 0 bases from J, with 4 bases between. CDR1 SGHAT and CDR2 FQNNGV come from the germline V gene. This CDR3 has 14 residues. The CDR3 here is CASSLGSSNQPQHF. The CDR3 DNA sequence: TGTGCCAGCAGCTTAGGCAGTAGCAATCAGCCCCAGCATTTT.

This CDR3 is CASSLGFPLGGAFF. For the CDR3, the DNA is TGTGCCAGCAGCTTAGGGTTCCCTCTCGGGGGAGCTTTCTTT. The gene calls are TRBV11-3 and TRBJ1-1; the D gene is possibly TRBD1 (5 bases). The CDR3 spans 14 residues. Germline assignment: CDR1 SGHNT and CDR2 YENEEA. V lost 1 base to trimming and J lost 10 bases, with 16 bases between them.

The chain recombines TRBV7-2 with TRBJ1-4, with D possibly matching TRBD1 (6 bases). Germline CDR1 reads SGHTA; CDR2 reads FQGNSA. The V end was cut by 5 bases, the J end by 0 bases, with 22 bases between. The CDR3 is 19 amino acids. CDR3 protein: CASSNRQGGGWATNEKLFF. Here the CDR3 DNA reads TGTGCCAGCAGCAACCGACAAGGGGGGGGTTGGGCAACTAATGAAAAACTGTTTTTT.

This rearrangement joins TRBV9 to TRBJ2-2; D remains ambiguous. This CDR3 has 15 residues. Germline assignment: CDR1 SGDLS and CDR2 YYNGEE. Between the trimmed V and J ends, which lost 2 bases and 5 bases, there was a span of 13 bases. The CDR3 is CASSVGPEWTGELFF. The DNA for the CDR3 is TGTGCCAGCAGCGTTGGGCCCGAATGGACCGGGGAGCTGTTTTTT.

This clone was seen only a few times. The genes are TRBV7-2 and TRBJ1-2, with 8 nucleotides matching TRBD1. The CDR3 runs to 16 residues. Trimming took 0 bases from V and 0 from J; bases not matched to a gene: 3. Germline loops: CDR1 SGHTA, CDR2 FQGNSA. The CDR3 region has the DNA TGTGCCAGCAGCTTAGCAGGGACAGGAGCTAACTATGGCTACACCTTC. This translates into CASSLAGTGANYGYTF.

V is TRBV24-1 and J is TRBJ2-1; D gene ambiguous. Germline CDR1 is KGHDR and CDR2 is SFDVKD. The V end was cut by 4 bases, the J end by 8 bases, with 5 bases between. CDR3 length: 11 residues. The CDR3 spells CATSEFYEQFF. CDR3 in DNA: TGTGCCACCAGTGAGTTCTATGAGCAGTTCTTC.